This T cell receptor beta chain was identified in a study of T cells in Graves' hyperthyroidism and ophthalmopathy. This CDR3 has 15 amino acids. V was clipped by 6 bases and J by 3 bases; unmatched bases: 9. Study-level findings and limits: Researchers found most expanded thyroid clonotypes above 0.001 in blood as well. The model predicted ophthalmopathy a median approximately 6 months before onset.

In its sample, this clonotype was seen many times. The antigen remains undetermined. Researchers amplified the TCR beta CDR3 regions from RNA transcripts. TCR CDR3 underwent first-round RT-PCR with the HTBI primer set. TCRdb passed the multiplex PCR reads through MiXCR, listing each CDR3 protein once. The sample contains over 650,000 distinct CDR3 sequences, about 45% of which appear only once. The clonotype originates from an adult man with Graves' disease, either hyperthyroidism or ophthalmopathy (not recorded which). The sample taken for sequencing was peripheral blood or thyroid tissue (not recorded which). The rearrangement uses TRBV12-3 or TRBV12-4 and TRBJ2-7, with 9 bases matching TRBD1. This CDR3 is CASSPAGTGIYEQYF. In DNA, the CDR3 is TGTGCCAGCAGCCCAGCCGGGACAGGGATCTACGAGCAGTACTTC.